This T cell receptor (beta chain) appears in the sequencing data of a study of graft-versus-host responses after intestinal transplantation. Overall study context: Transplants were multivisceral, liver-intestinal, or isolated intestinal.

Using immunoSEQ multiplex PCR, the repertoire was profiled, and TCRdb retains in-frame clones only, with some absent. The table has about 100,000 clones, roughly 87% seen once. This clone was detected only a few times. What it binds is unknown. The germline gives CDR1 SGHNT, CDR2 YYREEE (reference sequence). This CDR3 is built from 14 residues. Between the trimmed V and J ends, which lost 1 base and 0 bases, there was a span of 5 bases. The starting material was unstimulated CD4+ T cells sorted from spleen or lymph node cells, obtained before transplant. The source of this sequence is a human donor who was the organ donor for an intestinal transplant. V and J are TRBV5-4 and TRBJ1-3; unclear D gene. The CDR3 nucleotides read TGTGCCAGCAGCTTGACAAACTCTGGAAACACCATATATTTT. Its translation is CASSLTNSGNTIYF.